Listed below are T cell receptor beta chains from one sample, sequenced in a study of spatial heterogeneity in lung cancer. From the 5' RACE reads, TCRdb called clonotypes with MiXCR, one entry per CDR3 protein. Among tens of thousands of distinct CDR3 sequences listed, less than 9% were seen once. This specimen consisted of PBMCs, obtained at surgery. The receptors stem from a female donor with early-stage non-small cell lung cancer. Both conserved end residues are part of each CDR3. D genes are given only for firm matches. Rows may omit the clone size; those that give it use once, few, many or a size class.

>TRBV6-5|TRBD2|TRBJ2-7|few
CASSSQTSGVSYEQYF
TGTGCCAGCAGTTCTCAGACTAGCGGGGTTTCCTACGAGCAGTACTTC
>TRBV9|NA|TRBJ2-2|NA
CASSVQGHPANTGELFF
TGTGCCAGCAGCGTCCAGGGACACCCGGCGAACACCGGGGAGCTGTTTTTT
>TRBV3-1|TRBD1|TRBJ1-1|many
CASSRRQGGTEAFF
TGTGCCAGCAGCCGTCGACAGGGTGGAACTGAAGCTTTCTTT
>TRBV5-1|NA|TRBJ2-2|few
CASSLDRTGELFF
TGCGCCAGCAGCTTGGACAGAACCGGGGAGCTGTTTTTT
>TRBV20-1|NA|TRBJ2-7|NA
CSAGLTGGKYEQYF
TGCAGTGCCGGACTGACGGGGGGCAAGTACGAGCAGTACTTC
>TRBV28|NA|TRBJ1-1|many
CASGSVEIMNTEAFF
TGTGCCAGCGGGTCCGTTGAGATCATGAACACTGAAGCTTTCTTT
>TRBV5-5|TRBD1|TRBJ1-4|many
CASDRGGTNEKLFF
TGTGCCAGCGACAGGGGCGGTACTAATGAAAAACTGTTTTTT
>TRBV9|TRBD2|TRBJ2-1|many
CASSVVWSSGTHNEQFF
TGTGCCAGCAGCGTAGTCTGGTCTAGCGGGACCCACAATGAGCAGTTCTTC
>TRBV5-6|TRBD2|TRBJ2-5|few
CASSLGRTSGRQYQETQYF
TGTGCCAGCAGCTTGGGTCGGACTAGCGGGAGGCAGTACCAAGAGACCCAGTACTTC
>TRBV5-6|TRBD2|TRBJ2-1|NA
CASSRRLAPSYNEQFF
TGTGCCAGCAGCCGACGACTAGCGCCTTCCTACAATGAGCAGTTCTTC
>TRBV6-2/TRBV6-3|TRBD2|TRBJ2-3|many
CASSYGEGSLVDTQYF
TGTGCCAGCAGTTACGGGGAGGGAAGTTTAGTAGATACGCAGTATTTT
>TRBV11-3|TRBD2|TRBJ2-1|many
CASSLGTSVDNEQFF
TGTGCCAGCAGCTTAGGGACTAGCGTAGACAATGAGCAGTTCTTC
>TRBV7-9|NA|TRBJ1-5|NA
CASSRENQPQHF
TGTGCCAGCAGCAGAGAAAATCAGCCCCAGCATTTT
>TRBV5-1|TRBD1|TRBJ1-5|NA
CASSLGQGSEPQHF
TGCGCCAGCAGCTTGGGACAGGGTAGTGAGCCCCAGCATTTT
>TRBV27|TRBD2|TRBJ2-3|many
CASSLGRGRATDTQYF
TGTGCCAGCAGTTTAGGCCGCGGGAGGGCCACAGATACGCAGTATTTT
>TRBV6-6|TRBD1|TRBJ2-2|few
CASSFGQGANGELFF
TGTGCCAGCAGCTTCGGACAGGGGGCAAACGGGGAGCTGTTTTTT
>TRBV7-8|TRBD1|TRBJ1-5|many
CASSPQGGGQPQHF
TGTGCCAGCAGCCCCCAGGGGGGTGGTCAGCCCCAGCATTTT
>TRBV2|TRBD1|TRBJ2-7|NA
CASIWGQSVSPYEQYF
TGTGCCAGCATATGGGGACAGAGTGTCAGCCCCTACGAGCAGTACTTC
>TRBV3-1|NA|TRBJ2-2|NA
CASSQGMWNTGELFF
TGTGCCAGCAGCCAAGGAATGTGGAACACCGGGGAGCTGTTTTTT
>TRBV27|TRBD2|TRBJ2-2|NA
CASSPNPGLAGGTGELLF
TGTGCCAGCAGTCCTAACCCTGGACTAGCGGGAGGGACCGGGGAGCTGCTTTTT
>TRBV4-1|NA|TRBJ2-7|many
CASSETDNPPYEQYF
TGCGCCAGCAGCGAGACAGACAACCCCCCCTACGAGCAGTACTTC
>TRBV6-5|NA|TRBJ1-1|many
CASSYSAASTEAFF
TGTGCCAGCAGTTACTCGGCCGCTAGCACTGAAGCTTTCTTT
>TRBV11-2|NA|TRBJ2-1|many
CASSLGVYNEQFF
TGTGCCAGCAGCTTGGGGGTCTACAATGAGCAGTTCTTC
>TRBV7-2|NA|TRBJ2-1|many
CASSLGTSYNEQFF
TGTGCCAGCAGCCTCGGGACTTCCTACAATGAGCAGTTCTTC
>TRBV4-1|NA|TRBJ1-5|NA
CASSQQSDRLNQPQHF
TGCGCCAGCAGCCAACAGTCCGACAGGTTGAATCAGCCCCAGCATTTT
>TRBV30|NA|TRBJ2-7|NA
CAWSGEDSYEQYF
TGTGCCTGGAGTGGTGAGGACAGCTACGAGCAGTACTTC
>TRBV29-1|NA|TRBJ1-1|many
CSAGRGTTEAFF
TGCAGCGCCGGACGGGGGACCACTGAAGCTTTCTTT
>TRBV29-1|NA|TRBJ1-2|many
CSVVEAGFGYTF
TGCAGCGTTGTGGAGGCAGGGTTTGGCTACACCTTC
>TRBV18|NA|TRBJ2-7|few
CASSQGHEEQYF
TGTGCCAGCTCACAGGGACACGAGGAGCAGTACTTC
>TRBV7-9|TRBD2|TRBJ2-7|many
CASSFRTSYSYEQYF
TGTGCCAGCAGCTTCCGGACTAGCTACTCCTACGAGCAGTACTTC
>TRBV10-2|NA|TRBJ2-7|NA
CASSTASYEQYF
TGCGCCAGCAGCACAGCTTCCTACGAGCAGTACTTC
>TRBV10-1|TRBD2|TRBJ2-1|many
CASSEDPSGVYNEQFF
TGCGCCAGCAGTGAGGACCCTAGCGGGGTGTACAATGAGCAGTTCTTC
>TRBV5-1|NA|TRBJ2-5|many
CASSSTGLQETQYF
TGCGCCAGCAGCTCGACAGGACTGCAAGAGACCCAGTACTTC
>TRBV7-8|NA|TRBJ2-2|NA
CASTFTLGTGELFF
TGTGCCAGCACCTTCACCCTCGGCACCGGGGAGCTGTTTTTT
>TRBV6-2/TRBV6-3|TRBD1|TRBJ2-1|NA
CASRTRDSGQGAYNEQFF
TGTGCCAGCAGGACCAGAGACTCGGGACAGGGGGCCTACAATGAGCAGTTCTTC
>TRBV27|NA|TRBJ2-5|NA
CASSPGLGNQETQYF
TGTGCCAGCAGCCCGGGACTGGGGAACCAAGAGACCCAGTACTTC
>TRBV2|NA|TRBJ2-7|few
CASLYDQGSSYEQYF
TGTGCCAGCCTGTACGACCAGGGGAGCTCCTACGAGCAGTACTTC
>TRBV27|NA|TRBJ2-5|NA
CASRHGSRETQYF
TGTGCCAGCAGACACGGGAGTAGGGAGACCCAGTACTTC
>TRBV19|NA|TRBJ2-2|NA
CASSVGRFAGELFF
TGTGCCAGTTCGGTGGGGAGGTTCGCCGGGGAGCTGTTTTTT
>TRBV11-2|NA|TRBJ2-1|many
CASSSARSGEQFF
TGTGCCAGCAGCTCCGCTAGAAGTGGTGAGCAGTTCTTC
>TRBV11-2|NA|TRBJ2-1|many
CASSFPARRGEQFF
TGTGCCAGCAGCTTCCCCGCCCGGAGGGGTGAGCAGTTCTTC
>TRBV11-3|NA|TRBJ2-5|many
CASSLGGGRETQYF
TGTGCCAGCAGCTTAGGGGGGGGCCGGGAGACCCAGTACTTC
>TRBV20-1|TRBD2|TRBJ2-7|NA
CSATKGLAGAREQYF
TGCAGTGCTACAAAAGGACTAGCGGGGGCCAGAGAGCAGTACTTC
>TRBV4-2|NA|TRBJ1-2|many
CASSSIFRGSNYGYTF
TGTGCCAGCAGCTCAATCTTCCGGGGTTCTAACTATGGCTACACCTTC
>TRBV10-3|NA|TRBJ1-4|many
CATEKGLNEKLFF
TGTGCCACGGAGAAGGGGTTGAATGAAAAACTGTTTTTT
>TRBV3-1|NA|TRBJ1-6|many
CASSQGAWGDAYSPLHF
TGTGCCAGCAGCCAGGGAGCGTGGGGCGATGCGTATTCACCCCTCCACTTT
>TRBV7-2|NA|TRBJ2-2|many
CASSLLALVDGTGELFF
TGTGCCAGCAGCTTACTAGCCCTAGTTGACGGCACCGGGGAGCTGTTTTTT
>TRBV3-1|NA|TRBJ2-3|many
CASSPRSALEGTDTQYF
TGTGCCAGCAGCCCGAGGAGTGCGCTAGAAGGAACAGATACGCAGTATTTT
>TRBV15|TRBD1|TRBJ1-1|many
CATSRDPTGRDTEAFF
TGTGCCACCAGCAGAGATCCGACAGGGCGGGACACTGAAGCTTTCTTT
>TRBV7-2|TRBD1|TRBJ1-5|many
CASSLRQGGQPQHF
TGTGCCAGCAGCTTAAGGCAGGGGGGGCAGCCCCAGCATTTT
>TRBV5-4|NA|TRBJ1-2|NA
CASSFNRGPNYGYTF
TGTGCCAGCAGCTTTAACCGGGGGCCCAACTATGGCTACACCTTC
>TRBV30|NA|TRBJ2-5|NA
CAWSVTQETQYF
TGTGCCTGGAGTGTAACCCAAGAGACCCAGTACTTC
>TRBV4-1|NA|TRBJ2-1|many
CASSQYYNPAEQFF
TGCGCCAGCAGCCAATACTACAATCCTGCTGAGCAGTTCTTC
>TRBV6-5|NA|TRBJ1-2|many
CASRTSLTYGYTF
TGTGCCAGCAGAACGAGTCTCACCTATGGCTACACCTTC
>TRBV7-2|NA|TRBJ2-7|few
CASSLGPAAYEQYF
TGTGCCAGCAGCTTAGGTCCGGCGGCCTACGAGCAGTACTTC
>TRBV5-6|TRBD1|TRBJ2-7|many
CASSPSTGFGEQYF
TGTGCCAGCAGCCCCTCGACAGGGTTCGGCGAGCAGTACTTC
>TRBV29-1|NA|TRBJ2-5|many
CSVELVRGAETQYF
TGCAGCGTTGAATTGGTCAGGGGGGCAGAGACCCAGTACTTC
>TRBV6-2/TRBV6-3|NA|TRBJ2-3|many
CASSSAGGTDTQYF
TGTGCCAGCAGTTCTGCAGGAGGAACAGATACGCAGTATTTT
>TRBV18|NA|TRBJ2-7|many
CASSVNQESYEQYF
TGTGCCAGCTCAGTAAATCAGGAGTCCTACGAGCAGTACTTC